This T cell receptor (beta chain) was sequenced in a study of Graves' ophthalmopathy and Graves' hyperthyroidism. Whole-study context: The authors defined stable hyperthyroidism as no ophthalmopathy within 18 months of follow-up.

Amplified TCR beta CDR3 regions were obtained using RNA transcripts as template. First-round RT-PCR with HTBI primers preceded a second-round multiplex PCR. One entry per CDR3 protein results from TCRdb running MiXCR on the multiplex PCR reads. In the table there are 1 million to 1.3 million distinct CDR3 sequences, 36% of which are singletons. The CDR3 is 15 residues long. Trimming shortened V by 4 bases and J by 3 bases, and 12 bases separated the two germline ends. Germline loops: CDR1 SGHTA, CDR2 FQGNSA. Hyperthyroidism was new, under 2 months, in patients aged 18 to 65. Patients with other autoimmune diseases, uncontrolled infections, pregnancy or lactation were excluded. Study-wide results and limits: Both a roughly 70% sensitivity and a 72.22% specificity characterized the model's predictions of ophthalmopathy progression.

This clonotype showed up many times. The antigen is unknown. The clonotype originates from an adult man with Graves' hyperthyroidism. Input material: peripheral blood or thyroid tissue (not recorded which). The V gene is TRBV7-2, the J gene TRBJ1-4; D may be TRBD1 (5 bases). The CDR3 DNA reads TGTGCCAGCAGCTCACCGGCAGGGTCTAATGAAAAACTGTTTTTT. Its translation: CASSSPAGSNEKLFF.